The clone carrying this TCR beta chain was counted at least ten times. The antigen is not known. The sample belongs to a study of T-cell memory formation after mild COVID-19. Across the study: TCR clusters largely stayed donor specific.

Study-wide findings and caveats: Clones that contracted from day 15 to 85 had balanced CD4/CD8; later expanders were CD4+ biased. Confirmation of SARS-CoV-2 specificity was lacking for second-wave clones peaking day 37.

A single record per CDR3 protein comes from TCRdb applying MiXCR to the 5' RACE reads. The data hold 250,000 or so distinct CDR3 sequences, with about a sixth observed a single time. The sample was PBMCs or a T cell subset sorted from them (not recorded which). The TCR originated in a man younger than 35 who had mild COVID-19 (a few samples of this study predate the infection). Cell type and time point are not known.

For the CDR3, the DNA is TGCGCCAGCAGCTTCGACGGCGGTGGGGCCAACGTCCTGACTTTC. It yields the protein CASSFDGGGANVLTF. The V gene is TRBV5-1, the J gene TRBJ2-6; D is uncertain. V dropped 2 bases and J dropped 3 bases, with 9 bases sitting between them. The CDR3 totals 15 residues. Germline V CDR1 and CDR2: SGHRS, YFSETQ.